This TCR beta chain was profiled in a study of shared clonotypes between healthy human individuals. The sorted-subset replicate PCRs were given 200 ng DNA, which is approximately 30,000 T cell genomes. Generated by immunoSEQ multiplex PCR, the TCRdb table keeps only in-frame clones and is missing some. This table holds over 2 million clones, about 95% found once. The study's findings and limits: The study found about 5% of naive CD4 clonotypes shared across a few donors. Generation probability values for non-shared clonotypes were lower than those for clonotypes shared by all four donors. Among donors, sharing of clonotypes was expected to be affected by sequencing depth.

The CDR3 sequence is 14 residues long. Germline values: CDR1 MDHEN, CDR2 SYDVKM. The ends lost 6 bases at V and 2 bases at J; junction bases unmatched: 1. To note about this clone: Its target is unknown. The sample carries other DNA sequences with the same CDR3.

Selected positively for CCR7 and CD45RO-negative, naive CD8 cells excluded terminally differentiated effector memory CD45RA+ cells. The clonotype was recovered from a man between 18 and 29 years old in good health. The rearrangement joins TRBV28 to TRBJ2-5; 12 bases agree with TRBD2. Sequencing was performed on naive CD8+ T cells sorted from blood. The CDR3 reads CASSGLAGQETQYF. The CDR3 DNA is TGTGCCAGCAGCGGACTAGCGGGGCAAGAGACCCAGTACTTC.